These 14 T cell receptor beta chains came from one sample sequenced in a study of T cells after yellow fever vaccination. From the 5' RACE reads, TCRdb called clonotypes with MiXCR, one entry per CDR3 protein. The sample holds hundreds of thousands of distinct CDR3 sequences, 21% seen once. The material was PBMCs, obtained roughly 20 days after the first yellow fever vaccination. These receptors were taken from a man aged 18 to 30 who received the YFV17D yellow fever vaccine.

The V and J genes are TRBV27 and TRBJ2-5; maybe TRBD2 (6 bases). The CDR3 is made up of 16 amino acids. Trimming shortened V by 3 bases and J by 7 bases, and 21 bases separated the two germline ends. Germline V gene data show CDR1 as MNHEY and CDR2 as SMNVEV (reference sequence). The CDR3 sequence: CASSFVGTPLGTTQYF. The CDR3, as DNA: TGTGCCAGCAGTTTCGTCGGGACTCCCCTCGGGACGACCCAGTACTTC.

This chain links TRBV7-2 with TRBJ2-1; TRBD1 matches at 8 bases. The CDR3 is 15 residues long. V lost 5 bases to trimming and J lost 10 bases; unmatched junction nucleotides: 13. Germline-derived CDR1 and CDR2 are SGHTA and FQGNSA. CDR3 loop: CASSLRTGGVSEQFF. CDR3 bases: TGTGCCAGCAGCCTAAGAACAGGGGGTGTATCAGAGCAGTTCTTC.

A few counts support this clonotype. V gene TRBV6-4 combines with J gene TRBJ2-3; the D call may be TRBD1 or TRBD2 (7 bases each). CDR3 length equals 20 residues. V was trimmed by 2 bases and J by 0 bases, leaving 24 bases between them. Germline assignment: CDR1 MRHNA and CDR2 SNTAGT. CDR3 amino acids: CASSDPGGSSRGVSTDTQYF. The CDR3 bases are TGTGCCAGCAGTGACCCAGGGGGTTCTAGCCGGGGGGTTAGCACAGATACGCAGTATTTT.

The V call is TRBV7-3, the J call TRBJ1-1; unclear D gene. The CDR3 length is 13 residues. Trimming removed 7 bases at V and 1 base at J, with 10 bases between. Germline-derived CDR1 and CDR2 are SGHTA and FQGTGA. The CDR3 coding sequence is TGTGCCAGCAACCCCTTGGGGAACACTGAAGCTTTCTTT. Translated: CASNPLGNTEAFF.

V and J are TRBV4-3 and TRBJ2-7, with 10 bases lining up with TRBD2. After removal of 5 bases from V and 3 bases from J, the junction contained 4 bases not matched to a gene. The germline V gene encodes CDR1 LGHNA and CDR2 YSLEER. CDR3 length equals 14 residues. The CDR3 DNA follows: TGCGCCAGCAGCGGGTTAGCGGGGGGCTACGAGCAGTACGTC. It is translated as CASSGLAGGYEQYV.

This clonotype turned up a few times. The chain is built from TRBV7-9 and TRBJ2-3; tentative D call: TRBD1 (6 bases). The length of the CDR3 is 17 residues. Trimming pared 5 bases from V and 4 bases from J, leaving 22 bases between. Germline V gene data show CDR1 as SEHNR and CDR2 as FQNEAQ (reference sequence). The CDR3 here is CASSPWDKRNRADTQYF. CDR3 nucleotide sequence: TGTGCCAGCAGCCCTTGGGATAAGAGGAACAGGGCAGATACGCAGTATTTT.

V usage is TRBV20-1 and J usage is TRBJ1-5; D is possibly TRBD1 (5 bases). Trimming took off 6 bases at V and 7 bases at J, with 16 bases between the two ends. This CDR3 region has 13 residues. CDR1 DFQATT and CDR2 SNEGSKA come from the germline V gene (reference sequence). The CDR3 nucleotides read TGCAGTGCCAGTAAACAGGAGTCCCAGCCCCAGCATTTT. Encoded protein: CSASKQESQPQHF.

This clonotype showed up just a few times. J is TRBJ1-3 and V is TRBV4-3; tentative D call: TRBD1 (6 bases). Germline V gene sequence: CDR1 LGHNA, CDR2 YSLEER. The length of the CDR3 is 15 residues. The V gene lost 8 bases and the J gene lost 4 bases, with 18 bases spanning the gap. CDR3 nucleotide sequence: TGCGCCAGCGGATCCGGGACATCGTTCGGAAACACCATATATTTT. Translating gives CASGSGTSFGNTIYF.

This clonotype was detected a few times. The rearrangement links TRBV7-9 to TRBJ2-7; D gene unclear. The CDR3 totals 14 residues. V was trimmed by 1 base and J by 0 bases, leaving 7 bases between them. Germline V gene data show CDR1 as SEHNR and CDR2 as FQNEAQ (reference sequence). The CDR3 DNA reads as TGTGCCAGCAGCTTAGATGCGAGCTCCTACGAGCAGTACTTC. Protein sequence: CASSLDASSYEQYF.

The table lists this clonotype with a few counts. The J gene is TRBJ2-2, the V gene TRBV24-1, with TRBD1 as a possible D gene (6 bases). The CDR3 has 16 residues. The V gene lost 3 bases and the J gene lost 2 bases, with 12 bases spanning the gap. Germline CDR1 reads KGHDR; CDR2 reads SFDVKD. CDR3 amino acids: CATSDPAGANTGELFF. CDR3 nucleotide sequence: TGTGCCACCAGTGATCCCGCAGGGGCCAACACCGGGGAGCTGTTTTTT.

This clonotype was counted only a few times. V is TRBV20-1 and J is TRBJ2-2; D unresolved. V was pared by 0 bases and J by 3 bases, with 14 bases between. The CDR3 is 16 residues long. The germline CDR1 and CDR2 sequences are DFQATT and SNEGSKA (reference sequence). For the CDR3, the DNA is TGCAGTGCTAGAGATCTGGGGATGGTATACACCGGGGAGCTGTTTTTT. Translated, it gives CSARDLGMVYTGELFF.

This clonotype was observed at least ten times. The V gene is TRBV2, the J gene TRBJ1-1, with D possibly matching TRBD1 (5 bases). The CDR3 sequence is 12 residues long. The germline V and J ends were trimmed by 8 bases and 11 bases, with 18 bases remaining between them. Germline CDR1 and CDR2: SNHLY and FYNNEI. CDR3 DNA: TGTGCCAGCCTCCCTCCGGGACCCTTGGCTTTCTTT. Translating gives CASLPPGPLAFF. Drawing the rest from reference TRBV2 and TRBJ1-1, the complete variable domain is EPEVTQTPSHQVTQMGQEVILRCVPISNHLYFYWYRQILGQKVEFLVSFYNNEISEKSEIFDDQFSVERPDGSNFTLKIRSTKLEDSAMYFCASLPPGPLAFFGQGTRLTVV.

This chain uses TRBV6-2 or TRBV6-3 with TRBJ1-6; D is unclear. V was shortened by 2 bases and J by 6 bases, with 20 bases between the two germline ends. This CDR3 is built from 18 residues. Germline V gene lookup returns CDR1 MNHEY and CDR2 SVGEGT. The CDR3 sequence is CASSYPDGRLPLNSPLHF. In DNA form, the CDR3 reads TGTGCCAGCAGTTACCCGGACGGACGACTCCCCCTTAATTCACCCCTCCACTTT.

CDR3 nucleotide sequence: TGTGCCAGCAGTTCCGGACAGGGGTATCAGCCCCAGCATTTT. It translates to CASSSGQGYQPQHF. The chain combines TRBV27 with TRBJ1-5, with TRBD1 matching 9 bases. Germline V lookup: CDR1 MNHEY, CDR2 SMNVEV (reference sequence). The CDR3 is 14 amino acids. V was clipped by 4 bases and J by 5 bases; unmatched bases: 3.